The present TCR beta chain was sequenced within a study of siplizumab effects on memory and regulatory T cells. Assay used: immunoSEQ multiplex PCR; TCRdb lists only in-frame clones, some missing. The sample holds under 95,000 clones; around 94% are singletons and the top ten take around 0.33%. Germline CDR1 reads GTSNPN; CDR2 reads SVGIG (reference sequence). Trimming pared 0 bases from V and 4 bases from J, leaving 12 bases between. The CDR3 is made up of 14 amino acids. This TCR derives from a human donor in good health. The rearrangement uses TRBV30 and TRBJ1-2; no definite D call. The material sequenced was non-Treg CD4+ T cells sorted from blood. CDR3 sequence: CAWSVSPSGYGYTF. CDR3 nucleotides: TGTGCCTGGAGTGTATCCCCATCGGGCTATGGCTACACCTTC.